The present T cell receptor beta chain was sequenced within a study of control samples from healthy donors and cancer patients (TCRdb year 2020). To prepare the library, the immunoSEQ multiplex PCR assay was applied. TCRdb retrieved this table from immuneACCESS and kept in-frame rearrangements only. Not all clones are present; in checked studies, unresolved V genes account for under half, and no reason is known for the remainder. The sample has 150,000 to 200,000 clones on record, about 91% of them singletons. Roughly 1.7% of the sample is taken by the ten largest. This clone appeared once. There is no known antigen for this receptor. No much larger clonotype is one base removed from it; base qualities were not supplied. According to the germline V gene, CDR1 reads SGHAT and CDR2 reads FQNNGV. The CDR3 numbers 15 residues from cysteine through phenylalanine. Just the 45-base CDR3 DNA is kept, in frame starting at base 1. Germline trimming: 5 bases from V, 7 bases from J; junction bases outside gene matches: 7.

This sequence uses TRBV11-2 and TRBJ1-5; 11 central bases correspond to TRBD1. The receptor's source is a young man in good health. The sequenced sample was blood. The DNA sequence reads TGTGCCAGCAGCGCGGGACAGGGGGAGAAGCAGCCCCAGCATTTT. Its protein product is CASSAGQGEKQPQHF.